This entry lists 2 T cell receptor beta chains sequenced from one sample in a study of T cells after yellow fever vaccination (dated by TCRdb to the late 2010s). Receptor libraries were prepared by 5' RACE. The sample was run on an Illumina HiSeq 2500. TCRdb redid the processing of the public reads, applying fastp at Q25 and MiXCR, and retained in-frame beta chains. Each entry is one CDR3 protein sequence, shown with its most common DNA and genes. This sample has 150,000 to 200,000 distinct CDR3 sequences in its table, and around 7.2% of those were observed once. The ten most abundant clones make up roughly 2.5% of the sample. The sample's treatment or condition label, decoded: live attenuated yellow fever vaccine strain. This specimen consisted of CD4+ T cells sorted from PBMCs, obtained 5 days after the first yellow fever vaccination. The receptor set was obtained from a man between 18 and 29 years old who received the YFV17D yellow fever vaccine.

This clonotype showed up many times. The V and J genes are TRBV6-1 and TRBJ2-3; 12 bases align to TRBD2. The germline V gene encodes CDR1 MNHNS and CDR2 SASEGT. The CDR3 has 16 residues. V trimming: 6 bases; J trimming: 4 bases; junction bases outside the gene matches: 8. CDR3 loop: CASSHPLAGGPDTQYF. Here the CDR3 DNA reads TGTGCCAGCAGCCACCCCCTAGCGGGGGGGCCAGATACGCAGTATTTT.

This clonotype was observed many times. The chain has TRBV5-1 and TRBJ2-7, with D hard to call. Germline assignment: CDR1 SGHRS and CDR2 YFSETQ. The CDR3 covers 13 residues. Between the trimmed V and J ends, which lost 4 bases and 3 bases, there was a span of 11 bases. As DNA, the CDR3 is TGCGCCAGCAGCGGACGGACCAACTACGAGCAGTACTTC. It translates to CASSGRTNYEQYF.